The 17 T cell receptor beta chains presented below share a single source sample, sequenced in a study of T cells in Graves' hyperthyroidism and ophthalmopathy. RNA transcripts were the template for amplifying TCR beta CDR3 regions. In the first-round RT-PCR of the TCR CDR3, the HTBI primer set was used. A single record per CDR3 protein comes from TCRdb applying MiXCR to the multiplex PCR reads. The repertoire has approximately 430,000 distinct CDR3 sequences, less than 20% of them found once; the top ten carry 7.5% to 9%. The sequenced sample was blood. All receptors come from a woman aged 18-30 years with Graves' hyperthyroidism.

A few counts support this clonotype. The gene calls are TRBV19 and TRBJ2-7, with D tentatively TRBD2 (5 bases). V was pared by 5 bases and J by 6 bases, with 17 bases between. This CDR3 comprises 14 residues. Germline V gives CDR1 LNHDA, CDR2 SQIVND (reference sequence). Here the CDR3 reads CASSGRGLSSEQYF. CDR3 in DNA: TGTGCCAGTAGTGGACGGGGTCTGAGTAGCGAGCAGTACTTC.

This clonotype was found many times. The chain carries TRBV19 and TRBJ1-2; D gene ambiguous. V lost 2 bases to trimming and J lost 4 bases, with 5 bases between them. The CDR3 runs to 12 residues. CDR1 is LNHDA, CDR2 SQIVND, per germline (reference sequence). The CDR3 protein is CASSIQAYGYTF. The CDR3 nucleotides read TGTGCCAGTAGTATACAGGCCTATGGCTACACCTTC.

This clonotype was recorded at least ten times. The chain couples TRBV29-1 to TRBJ1-2; TRBD1 might be the D (5 bases). Deletions cut 5 bases from V and 5 bases from J, with 15 bases between. The CDR3 covers 13 residues. From germline, CDR1 is SQVTM and CDR2 ANQGSEA. The CDR3 coding sequence is TGCAGCGTTTACCCAGGGATTAAATATGGCTACACCTTC. Protein sequence: CSVYPGIKYGYTF.

As concerns this clonotype: One end of the junction does not line up with germline, which may come from a read error. This rearrangement joins TRBV7-9 to TRBJ1-2, with D perhaps matching TRBD1 (5 bases). Germline lookup yields CDR1 SEHNR and CDR2 FQNEAQ (reference sequence). This CDR3 is 12 amino acids long. The CDR3 DNA is TGTGTCAGCAGCTTAGTTGGGGGACGCTACACCTTC. It translates to CVSSLVGGRYTF.

There are many counts of this clonotype. The rearrangement links TRBV6-1 to TRBJ1-5; 12 bases match TRBD1. The CDR3 contains 15 residues. Per germline, CDR1 MNHNS and CDR2 SASEGT. The V and J ends lost 5 bases and 8 bases, in that order; junction bases with no gene match: 7. The CDR3 nucleotides are TGTGCCAGCAGTCCACCGGGACAGGGGGCTAAGCCCCAGCATTTT. Protein product: CASSPPGQGAKPQHF.

This clonotype was observed many times. This sequence joins TRBV27 and TRBJ1-2; D possibly corresponds to TRBD1 (6 bases). V was cut by 6 bases and J by 1 base, with 12 bases left in between. The CDR3 extends over 14 amino acids. Germline V lookup: CDR1 MNHEY, CDR2 SMNVEV (reference sequence). This chain's CDR3 is CASSPLGGNYGYTF. Here the CDR3 DNA reads TGTGCCAGCAGCCCCTTAGGGGGTAACTATGGCTACACCTTC.

This clonotype has ten or more counts. The gene calls are TRBV2 and TRBJ2-7; D is unresolved. Germline V gives CDR1 SNHLY, CDR2 FYNNEI. The CDR3 contains 11 residues. Trimming took off 3 bases at V and 4 bases at J, with 4 bases between the two ends. The CDR3 reads CASSDAYEQYF. CDR3 coding DNA: TGTGCCAGCAGTGATGCATACGAGCAGTACTTC.

This clonotype was observed a few times. The V gene is TRBV6-1, the J gene TRBJ2-1, with TRBD2 as a possible D gene (6 bases). Germline V gene lookup returns CDR1 MNHNS and CDR2 SASEGT. The CDR3 is made up of 14 amino acids. Trimming removed 1 base from V and 6 bases from J, with 10 bases in between. The CDR3 DNA sequence: TGTGCCAGCAGTGAAGGGAGGGAACTCAATGAGCAGTTCTTC. Protein: CASSEGRELNEQFF.

The chain has TRBV9 and TRBJ2-2; no clear D gene. The germline V gene has CDR1 SGDLS and CDR2 YYNGEE. Trimming shortened V by 0 bases and J by 7 bases, and 19 bases separated the two germline ends. This CDR3 spans 17 amino acids. CDR3 residues: CASSVGLMGLMGGELFF. Written as DNA, the CDR3 is TGTGCCAGCAGCGTAGGATTGATGGGTCTAATGGGCGGGGAGCTGTTTTTT.

The chain has TRBV19 and TRBJ1-6; the match to TRBD1 covers 7 bases. CDR1 and CDR2 from the germline V gene are LNHDA and SQIVND (reference sequence). This CDR3 region has 14 residues. V lost 6 bases and J lost 6; bases outside the gene matches: 5. CDR3 bases: TGTGCCAGTAGCCGACAGGGTCCTAATTCACCCCTCCACTTT. Its protein product is CASSRQGPNSPLHF. Together with reference TRBV19 and TRBJ1-6, the CDR3 gives the full variable domain: DGGITQSPKYLFRKEGQNVTLSCEQNLNHDAMYWYRQDPGQGLRLIYYSQIVNDFQKGDIAEGYSVSREKKESFPLTVTSAQKNPTAFYLCASSRQGPNSPLHFGNGTRLTVT.

This clonotype appeared many times. The chain links TRBV5-1 to TRBJ2-3, with 10 bases that match TRBD1. V was clipped by 4 bases and J by 2 bases; unmatched bases: 4. Germline assignment: CDR1 SGHRS and CDR2 YFSETQ. This CDR3 is 15 amino acids long. The CDR3 loop reads CASSGTGAHTDTQYF. CDR3 DNA: TGCGCCAGCAGCGGGACAGGGGCTCACACAGATACGCAGTATTTT. Full variable domain (remainder filled in from reference TRBV5-1 and TRBJ2-3): KAGVTQTPRYLIKTRGQQVTLSCSPISGHRSVSWYQQTPGQGLQFLFEYFSETQRNKGNFPGRFSGRQFSNSRSEMNVSTLELGDSALYLCASSGTGAHTDTQYFGPGTRLTVL.

This clonotype was observed many times. The chain links TRBV18 to TRBJ1-5, with D hard to call. Germline V gives CDR1 KGHSH, CDR2 LQKENI. The CDR3 length is 13 residues. The ends were cut back, 2 bases at V and 7 bases at J, with 9 bases in the middle. The CDR3 region has the DNA TGTGCCAGCTCACCAGGAGGGTCCCAGCCCCAGCATTTT. Its translation is CASSPGGSQPQHF.

V usage is TRBV24-1 and J usage is TRBJ2-3; unclear D gene. This CDR3 contains 14 residues. Germline-derived CDR1 and CDR2 are KGHDR and SFDVKD. The V and J ends lost 1 base and 0 bases respectively, with 4 bases between them. CDR3 sequence (DNA): TGTGCCACCAGTGATTTAGAGAGCACAGATACGCAGTATTTT. It encodes CATSDLESTDTQYF.

This clonotype was detected many times. The chain couples TRBV7-9 to TRBJ1-2; 7 bases are shared with TRBD1. Per the germline V gene, CDR1 is SEHNR and CDR2 is FQNEAQ (reference sequence). V lost 0 bases, J lost 2 bases, and 3 bases stayed unmatched. This CDR3 comprises 15 residues. CDR3 region: CASSLAGTVNYGYTF. The DNA for the CDR3 is TGTGCCAGCAGCTTAGCGGGGACAGTGAACTATGGCTACACCTTC.

The chain carries TRBV27 and TRBJ1-5; tentatively, D is TRBD1 (5 bases). CDR1 MNHEY and CDR2 SMNVEV come from the germline V gene (reference sequence). Between the trimmed V and J ends, which lost 3 bases and 2 bases, there was a span of 20 bases. This CDR3 is 18 amino acids long. The CDR3 coding sequence is TGTGCCAGCAGTTTGGGGTCGGGAGCGGGACTCGGCAATCAGCCCCAGCATTTT. Protein product: CASSLGSGAGLGNQPQHF.

This clonotype appeared a few times. The chain employs TRBV19 and TRBJ2-1; D gene ambiguous. The germline V gene has CDR1 LNHDA and CDR2 SQIVND (reference sequence). CDR3 length: 14 amino acids. V was pared by 9 bases and J by 0 bases, with 12 bases between. This chain's CDR3 is CASEILSSYNEQFF. The CDR3 nucleotides read TGTGCCAGCGAAATCCTGAGCTCCTACAATGAGCAGTTCTTC. Combining the CDR3 with reference TRBV19 and TRBJ2-1 gives the whole variable domain DGGITQSPKYLFRKEGQNVTLSCEQNLNHDAMYWYRQDPGQGLRLIYYSQIVNDFQKGDIAEGYSVSREKKESFPLTVTSAQKNPTAFYLCASEILSSYNEQFFGPGTRLTVL.

The chain is built from TRBV5-6 and TRBJ2-2; TRBD2 aligns across 12 bases. Germline trimming cut 4 bases from V and 8 bases from J; bases unmatched to any gene: 9. The CDR3 contains 16 residues. CDR1 and CDR2 from the germline V gene are SGHDT and YYEEEE. In nucleotides, the CDR3 is TGTGCCAGCAGCACTAGCGGGAGGACCAAGTGGGGGGAGCTGTTTTTT. Translation gives CASSTSGRTKWGELFF.